These 14 T cell receptor beta chains share one sample of origin, sequenced in a study of identical twins. Via MiXCR, TCRdb re-called the 5' RACE reads, giving one row per CDR3 protein. In the table there are 700,000 or so distinct CDR3 sequences, 21% of which are singletons. The same data also contributed to another study, on T cells expressing NK-cell markers.

The sequenced sample consisted of PBMCs. Receptors were obtained from a woman younger than 30 in good health.

This rearrangement joins TRBV20-1 to TRBJ1-1, with D uncertain. The V and J ends lost 7 bases and 4 bases respectively, with 13 bases between them. CDR1 is DFQATT and CDR2 is SNEGSKA in the germline V gene (reference sequence). The CDR3 is 12 residues long. The CDR3 here is CSGVVRSTEAFF. The CDR3 DNA reads TGCAGTGGGGTAGTGAGGAGCACTGAAGCTTTCTTT.

This clonotype turned up a few times. The CDR3 region has the DNA TGCGCCAGCAGCCAAGAGGGATCCACGCAGTATTTT. It translates to CASSQEGSTQYF. The J gene is TRBJ2-3, the V gene TRBV4-3, with D hard to call. CDR3 length: 12 amino acids. Trimming removed 0 bases at V and 9 bases at J, with 7 bases between. Germline assignment: CDR1 LGHNA and CDR2 YSLEER.

The chain has TRBV20-1 and TRBJ2-7; TRBD1 matches at 10 bases. V lost 6 bases and J lost 5; bases outside the gene matches: 7. From germline, CDR1 is DFQATT and CDR2 SNEGSKA (reference sequence). This CDR3 is built from 13 residues. The CDR3 DNA follows: TGCAGTGCAGTCCGGGACAGGGGCCACGAGCAGTACTTC. This sequence encodes CSAVRDRGHEQYF.

The chain has TRBV5-1 and TRBJ2-5; D not certain. V was pared by 4 bases and J by 0 bases, with 7 bases between. Germline CDR1 SGHRS, CDR2 YFSETQ. The CDR3 covers 13 residues. The CDR3 DNA sequence: TGCGCCAGCAGCCCGTATGACCAAGAGACCCAGTACTTC. This sequence encodes CASSPYDQETQYF.

This clonotype appeared many times. The CDR3 DNA sequence: TGTGCCATCAGCCCCGGGGGGGAAGAGACCCAGTACTTC. Protein product: CAISPGGEETQYF. This chain joins TRBV10-3 and TRBJ2-5; 8 nucleotides match TRBD2. Germline V gene sequence: CDR1 ENHRY, CDR2 SYGVKD. CDR3 size: 13 residues. Trimming at V came to 6 bases and at J to 3 bases, leaving 3 bases not matched to a gene.

The chain combines TRBV27 with TRBJ2-3; TRBD2 matches at 7 bases. The V gene end was trimmed by 5 bases and the J gene end by 2 bases; junction bases not matched to a gene: 13. Germline V gene lookup returns CDR1 MNHEY and CDR2 SMNVEV (reference sequence). The CDR3 length is 17 residues. CDR3 in amino acids: CASSPYAGLAVTDTQYF. CDR3 nucleotides: TGTGCCAGCAGTCCCTACGCGGGTCTAGCGGTCACAGATACGCAGTATTTT.

This clonotype was found a few times. The chain recombines TRBV6-6 with TRBJ2-3; D not certain. The CDR3 sequence is 13 residues long. Germline loops: CDR1 MNHNY, CDR2 SVGAGI (reference sequence). Between the trimmed V and J ends, which lost 5 bases and 2 bases, there was a span of 8 bases. CDR3 bases: TGTGCCAGCAGTCAAAAGGTCACAGATACGCAGTATTTT. Translated: CASSQKVTDTQYF.

The CDR3 loop reads CASSSVGGGGYEQYF. CDR3 nucleotide sequence: TGCGCCAGCAGCTCAGTCGGCGGAGGAGGTTACGAGCAGTACTTC. This chain links TRBV5-1 with TRBJ2-7; D perhaps matches TRBD2 (5 bases). This CDR3 comprises 15 residues. V was cut by 3 bases and J by 4 bases, with 17 bases left in between. Per the germline V gene, CDR1 is SGHRS and CDR2 is YFSETQ.

This clonotype was observed a handful of times. This chain uses TRBV24-1 with TRBJ2-2, with D possibly called TRBD1 or TRBD2 (5 bases each). V lost 1 base and J lost 4, with 12 bases in between. The CDR3 runs 16 residues. Germline CDR1 reads KGHDR; CDR2 reads SFDVKD. The CDR3 region is CATSDFTGRGTGELFF. The CDR3 DNA follows: TGTGCCACCAGTGATTTTACGGGGCGAGGCACCGGGGAGCTGTTTTTT.

The V call is TRBV6-5, the J call TRBJ1-2, with TRBD1 matching over 8 bases. Germline trimming cut 6 bases from V and 7 bases from J; bases unmatched to any gene: 13. The CDR3 sequence is 15 residues long. Germline lookup yields CDR1 MNHEY and CDR2 SVGAGI. The CDR3 DNA is TGTGCCAGCAGGTACCGAGGACAGGGAGGCTCTGGCTACACCTTC. Translating it yields CASRYRGQGGSGYTF.

This clonotype was recorded at least ten times. This chain joins TRBV20-1 and TRBJ2-3; 10 bases fit TRBD2. The V segment lost 0 bases and the J segment 5 bases; nucleotides outside the gene matches: 8. The germline V gene encodes CDR1 DFQATT and CDR2 SNEGSKA (reference sequence). CDR3 length: 16 residues. CDR3 sequence: CSARDRLAGVRDTQYF. The CDR3 DNA reads as TGCAGTGCTAGAGATCGCCTAGCGGGAGTACGAGATACGCAGTATTTT.

This clonotype was found a few times. The chain links TRBV7-8 to TRBJ2-7, with D possibly TRBD1 on 5 matching bases. The germline V gene has CDR1 SGHVS and CDR2 FQNEAQ. The CDR3 runs to 13 residues. Trimming took 4 bases from V and 3 from J, leaving 10 bases between them. CDR3 nucleotide sequence: TGTGCCAGCAGCTCCGTCCAGGGCTACGAGCAGTACTTC. It is translated as CASSSVQGYEQYF.

This clonotype occurred a few times. The chain has TRBV5-1 and TRBJ2-1; 10 bases fit TRBD2. The ends lost 4 bases at V and 6 bases at J; junction bases unmatched: 10. Germline V gene lookup returns CDR1 SGHRS and CDR2 YFSETQ. The CDR3 is 16 amino acids. The CDR3 spells CASSPHGLAEGNEQFF. The CDR3 region has the DNA TGCGCCAGCAGCCCACACGGACTAGCGGAGGGCAATGAGCAGTTCTTC. The full variable domain, with the rest looked up from reference TRBV5-1 and TRBJ2-1, is KAGVTQTPRYLIKTRGQQVTLSCSPISGHRSVSWYQQTPGQGLQFLFEYFSETQRNKGNFPGRFSGRQFSNSRSEMNVSTLELGDSALYLCASSPHGLAEGNEQFFGPGTRLTVL.

This clonotype was recorded many times. The chain has TRBV5-1 and TRBJ2-2; D not certain. The V gene's germline CDR1 is SGHRS and CDR2 YFSETQ. CDR3 length equals 14 residues. V dropped 4 bases and J dropped 3 bases, with 10 bases sitting between them. CDR3 sequence (DNA): TGCGCCAGCAGCCGGACGATCTACACCGGGGAGCTGTTTTTT. It translates to CASSRTIYTGELFF.